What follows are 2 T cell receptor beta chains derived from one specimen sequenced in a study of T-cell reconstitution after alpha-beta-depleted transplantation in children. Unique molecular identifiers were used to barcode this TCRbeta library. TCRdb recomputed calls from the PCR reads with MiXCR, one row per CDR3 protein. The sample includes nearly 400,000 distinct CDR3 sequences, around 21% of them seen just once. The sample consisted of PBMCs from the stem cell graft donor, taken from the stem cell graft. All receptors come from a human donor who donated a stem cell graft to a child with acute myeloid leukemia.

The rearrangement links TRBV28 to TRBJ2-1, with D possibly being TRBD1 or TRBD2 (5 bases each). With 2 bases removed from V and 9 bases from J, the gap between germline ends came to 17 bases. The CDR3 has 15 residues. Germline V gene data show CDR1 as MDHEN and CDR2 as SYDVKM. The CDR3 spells CASSLRGYMAGEQFF. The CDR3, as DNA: TGTGCCAGCAGTTTACGGGGCTACATGGCCGGTGAGCAGTTCTTC.

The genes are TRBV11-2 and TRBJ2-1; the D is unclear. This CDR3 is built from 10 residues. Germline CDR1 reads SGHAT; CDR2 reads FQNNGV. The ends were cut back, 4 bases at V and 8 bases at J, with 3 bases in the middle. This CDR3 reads CASSYDEQFF. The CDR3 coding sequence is TGTGCCAGCAGCTATGATGAGCAGTTCTTC.